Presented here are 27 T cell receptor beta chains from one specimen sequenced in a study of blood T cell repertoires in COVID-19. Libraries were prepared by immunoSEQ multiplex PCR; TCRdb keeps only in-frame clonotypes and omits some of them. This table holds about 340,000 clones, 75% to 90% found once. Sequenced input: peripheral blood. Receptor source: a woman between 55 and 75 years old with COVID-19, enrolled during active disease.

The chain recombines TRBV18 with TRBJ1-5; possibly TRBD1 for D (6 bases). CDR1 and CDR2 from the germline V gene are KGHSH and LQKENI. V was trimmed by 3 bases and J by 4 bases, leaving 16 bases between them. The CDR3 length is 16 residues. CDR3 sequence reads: CASSPPSMTGNQPQHF. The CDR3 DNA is TGTGCCAGCTCACCCCCCTCTATGACAGGAAATCAGCCCCAGCATTTT.

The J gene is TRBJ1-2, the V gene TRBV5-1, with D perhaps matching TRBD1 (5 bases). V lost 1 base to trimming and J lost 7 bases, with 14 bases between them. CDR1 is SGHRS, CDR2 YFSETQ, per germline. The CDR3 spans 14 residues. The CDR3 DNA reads TGCGCCAGCAGCTTGCGCAGGGCAGGTTCTGGCTACACCTTC. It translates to CASSLRRAGSGYTF.

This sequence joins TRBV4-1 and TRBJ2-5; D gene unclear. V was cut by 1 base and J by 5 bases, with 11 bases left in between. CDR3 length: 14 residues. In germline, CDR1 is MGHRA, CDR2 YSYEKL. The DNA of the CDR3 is TGCGCCAGCAGCCAAGGGAACTTCGGGGAGACCCAGTACTTC. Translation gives CASSQGNFGETQYF.

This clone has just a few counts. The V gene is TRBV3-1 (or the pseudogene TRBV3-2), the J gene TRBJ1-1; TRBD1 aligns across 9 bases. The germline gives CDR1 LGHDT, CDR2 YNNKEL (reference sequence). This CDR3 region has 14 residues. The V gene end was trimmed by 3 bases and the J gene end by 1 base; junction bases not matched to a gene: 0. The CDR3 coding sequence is TGTGCCAGCAGCCAGACAGGGGGGAACACTGAAGCTTTCTTT. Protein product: CASSQTGGNTEAFF.

The chain's CDR3 is CAECAGEHQPQHF. The CDR3 DNA follows: TGTGCTGAGTGCGCGGGGGAACATCAGCCCCAGCATTTT. The chain has TRBV6-4 and TRBJ1-5, with D possibly TRBD1 on 5 matching bases. Germline loops: CDR1 MRHNA, CDR2 SNTAGT. This CDR3 has 13 amino acids.

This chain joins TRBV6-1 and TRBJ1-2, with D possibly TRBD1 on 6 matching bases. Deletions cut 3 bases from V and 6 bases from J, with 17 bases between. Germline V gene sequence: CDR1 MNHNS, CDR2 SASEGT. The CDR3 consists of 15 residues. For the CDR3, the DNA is TGTGCCAGCAGTGAGGCGGGCAGGGGCAATGATGGCTACACCTTC. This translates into CASSEAGRGNDGYTF.

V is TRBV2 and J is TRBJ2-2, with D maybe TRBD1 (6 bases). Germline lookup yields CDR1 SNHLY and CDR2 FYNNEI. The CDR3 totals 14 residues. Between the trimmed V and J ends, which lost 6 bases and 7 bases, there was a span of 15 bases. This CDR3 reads CASRGARAVGELFF. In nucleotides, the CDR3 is TGTGCCAGCAGGGGGGCCCGAGCCGTCGGGGAGCTGTTTTTT.

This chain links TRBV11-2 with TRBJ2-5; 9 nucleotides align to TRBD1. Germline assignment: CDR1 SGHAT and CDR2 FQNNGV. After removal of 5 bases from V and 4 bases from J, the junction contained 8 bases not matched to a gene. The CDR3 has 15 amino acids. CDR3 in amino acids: CASSPRTGERETQYF. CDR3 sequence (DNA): TGTGCCAGCAGCCCCCGGACAGGGGAGAGAGAGACCCAGTACTTC.

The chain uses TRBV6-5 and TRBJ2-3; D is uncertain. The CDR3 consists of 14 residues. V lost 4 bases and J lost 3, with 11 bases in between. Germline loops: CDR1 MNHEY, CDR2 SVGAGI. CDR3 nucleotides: TGTGCCAGCAGTTCCTCAGACTCGACAGATACGCAGTATTTT. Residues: CASSSSDSTDTQYF.

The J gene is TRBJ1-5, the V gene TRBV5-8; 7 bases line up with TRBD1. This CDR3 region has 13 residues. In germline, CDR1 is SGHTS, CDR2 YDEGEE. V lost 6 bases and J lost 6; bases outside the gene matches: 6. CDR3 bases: TGTGCCAGCACTAAAGGGGGCGCTCAGCCCCAGCATTTT. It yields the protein CASTKGGAQPQHF.

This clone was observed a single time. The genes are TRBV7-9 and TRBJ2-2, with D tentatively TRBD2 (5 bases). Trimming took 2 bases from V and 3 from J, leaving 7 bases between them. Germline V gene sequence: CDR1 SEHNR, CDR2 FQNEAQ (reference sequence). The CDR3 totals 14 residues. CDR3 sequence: CASSLLADTGELFF. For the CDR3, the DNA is TGTGCCAGCAGCTTACTAGCAGACACCGGGGAGCTGTTTTTT.

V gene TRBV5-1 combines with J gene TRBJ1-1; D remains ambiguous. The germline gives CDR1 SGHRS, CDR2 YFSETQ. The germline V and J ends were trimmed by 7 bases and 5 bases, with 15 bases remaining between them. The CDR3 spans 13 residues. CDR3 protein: CASANSPETEAFF. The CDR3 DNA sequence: TGCGCCAGCGCCAACAGTCCTGAGACTGAAGCTTTCTTT.

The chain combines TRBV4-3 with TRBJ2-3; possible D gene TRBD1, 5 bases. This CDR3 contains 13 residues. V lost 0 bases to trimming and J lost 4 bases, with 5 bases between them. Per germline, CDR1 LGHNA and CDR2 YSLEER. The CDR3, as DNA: TGCGCCAGCAGCCAAGAGGGGCCAGATACGCAGTATTTT. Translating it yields CASSQEGPDTQYF.

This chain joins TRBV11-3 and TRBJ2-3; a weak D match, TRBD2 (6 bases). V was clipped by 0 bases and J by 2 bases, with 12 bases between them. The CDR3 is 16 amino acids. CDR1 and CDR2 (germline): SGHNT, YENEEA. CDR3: CASSLDRAGITDTQYF. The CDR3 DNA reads TGTGCCAGCAGCTTAGACCGGGCGGGGATCACAGATACGCAGTATTTT.

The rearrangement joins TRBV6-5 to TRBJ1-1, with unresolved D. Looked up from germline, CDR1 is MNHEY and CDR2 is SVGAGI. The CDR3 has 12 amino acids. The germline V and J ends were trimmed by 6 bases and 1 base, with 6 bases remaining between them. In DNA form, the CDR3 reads TGTGCCAGCAGACTAGAGAACACTGAAGCTTTCTTT. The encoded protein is CASRLENTEAFF.

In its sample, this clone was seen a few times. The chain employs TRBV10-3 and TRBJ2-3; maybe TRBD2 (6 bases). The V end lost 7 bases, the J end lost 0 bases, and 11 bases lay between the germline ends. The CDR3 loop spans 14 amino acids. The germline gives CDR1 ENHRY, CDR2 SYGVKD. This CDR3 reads CAIKRAGSTDTQYF. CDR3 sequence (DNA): TGTGCCATCAAGAGAGCGGGTAGCACAGATACGCAGTATTTT.

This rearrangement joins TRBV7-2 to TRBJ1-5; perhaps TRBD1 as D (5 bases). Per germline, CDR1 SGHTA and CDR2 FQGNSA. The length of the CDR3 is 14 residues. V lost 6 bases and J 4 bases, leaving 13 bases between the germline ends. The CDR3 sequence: CASRPAGGNQPQHF. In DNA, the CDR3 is TGTGCCAGCAGGCCGGCGGGGGGTAATCAGCCCCAGCATTTT.

CDR3 in amino acids: CASSPQGGSNEKLFF. CDR3 DNA sequence: TGTGCCAGTAGTCCCCAGGGCGGATCTAATGAAAAACTGTTTTTT. The V and J genes are TRBV19 and TRBJ1-4; a weak D match, TRBD1 (5 bases). V lost 5 bases to trimming and J lost 3 bases, with 13 bases between them. Germline V CDR1 and CDR2: LNHDA, SQIVND (reference sequence). The CDR3 is 15 amino acids.

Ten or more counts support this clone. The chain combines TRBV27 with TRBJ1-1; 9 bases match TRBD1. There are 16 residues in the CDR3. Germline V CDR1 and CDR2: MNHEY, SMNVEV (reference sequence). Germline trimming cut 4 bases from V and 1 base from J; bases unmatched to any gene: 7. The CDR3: CASSSLGQGRNTEAFF. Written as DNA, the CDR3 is TGTGCCAGCAGTTCCCTGGGACAGGGCAGGAACACTGAAGCTTTCTTT.

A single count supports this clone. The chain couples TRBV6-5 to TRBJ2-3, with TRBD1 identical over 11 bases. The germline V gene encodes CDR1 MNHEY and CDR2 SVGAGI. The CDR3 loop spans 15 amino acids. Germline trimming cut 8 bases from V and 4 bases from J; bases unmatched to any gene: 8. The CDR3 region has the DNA TGTGCCAGCTCTATGCCGGGACAGGGGGCAGATACGCAGTATTTT. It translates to CASSMPGQGADTQYF.

The CDR3 protein is CASRNQPRQNTEAFF. CDR3 nucleotide sequence: TGTGCCAGCAGAAATCAGCCCCGACAGAACACTGAAGCTTTCTTT. This chain uses TRBV11-2 with TRBJ1-1, with D unclear. V was trimmed by 6 bases and J by 1 base, leaving 15 bases between them. This CDR3 has 15 residues. Germline assignment: CDR1 SGHAT and CDR2 FQNNGV. Drawing the rest from reference TRBV11-2 and TRBJ1-1, the complete variable domain is EAGVAQSPRYKIIEKRQSVAFWCNPISGHATLYWYQQILGQGPKLLIQFQNNGVVDDSQLPKDRFSAERLKGVDSTLKIQPAKLEDSAVYLCASRNQPRQNTEAFFGQGTRLTVV.

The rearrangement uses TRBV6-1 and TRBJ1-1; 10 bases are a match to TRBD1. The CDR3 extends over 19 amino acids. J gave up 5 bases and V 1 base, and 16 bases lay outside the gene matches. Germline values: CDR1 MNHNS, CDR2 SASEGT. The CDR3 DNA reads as TGTGCCAGCAGTGAAGTGATACCGGGACAGGGGATGGGTCGGACTGAAGCTTTCTTT. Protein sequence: CASSEVIPGQGMGRTEAFF.

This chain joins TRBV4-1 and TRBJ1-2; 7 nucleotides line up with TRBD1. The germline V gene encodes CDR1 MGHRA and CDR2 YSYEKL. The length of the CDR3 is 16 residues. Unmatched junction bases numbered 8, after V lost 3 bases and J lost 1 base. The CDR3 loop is CASSQSLGQSNYGYTF. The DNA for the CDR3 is TGCGCCAGCAGCCAGAGTTTGGGACAGAGTAACTATGGCTACACCTTC.

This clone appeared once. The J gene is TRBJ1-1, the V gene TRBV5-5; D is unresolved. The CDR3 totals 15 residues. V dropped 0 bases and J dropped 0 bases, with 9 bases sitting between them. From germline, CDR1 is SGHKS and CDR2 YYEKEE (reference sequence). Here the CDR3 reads CASSLDNNMNTEAFF. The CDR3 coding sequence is TGTGCCAGCAGCTTGGACAACAACATGAACACTGAAGCTTTCTTT.

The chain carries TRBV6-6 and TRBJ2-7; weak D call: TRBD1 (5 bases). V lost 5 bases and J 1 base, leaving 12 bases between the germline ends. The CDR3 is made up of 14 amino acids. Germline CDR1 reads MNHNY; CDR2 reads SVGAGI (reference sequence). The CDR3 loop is CASSGHQGSYEQYF. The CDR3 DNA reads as TGTGCCAGCAGTGGGCACCAGGGATCCTACGAGCAGTACTTC.

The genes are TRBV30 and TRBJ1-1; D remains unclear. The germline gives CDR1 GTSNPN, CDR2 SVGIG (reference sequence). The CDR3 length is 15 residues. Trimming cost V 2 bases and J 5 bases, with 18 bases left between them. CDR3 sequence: CAWSPPWGGSTEAFF. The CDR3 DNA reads TGTGCCTGGAGTCCCCCCTGGGGTGGGAGTACTGAAGCTTTCTTT.

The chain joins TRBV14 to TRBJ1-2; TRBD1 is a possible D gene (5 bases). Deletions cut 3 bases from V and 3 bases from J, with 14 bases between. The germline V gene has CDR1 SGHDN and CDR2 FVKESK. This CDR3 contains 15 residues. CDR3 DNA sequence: TGTGCCAGCAGCCATCACAATCAGGGATACTATGGCTACACCTTC. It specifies CASSHHNQGYYGYTF.